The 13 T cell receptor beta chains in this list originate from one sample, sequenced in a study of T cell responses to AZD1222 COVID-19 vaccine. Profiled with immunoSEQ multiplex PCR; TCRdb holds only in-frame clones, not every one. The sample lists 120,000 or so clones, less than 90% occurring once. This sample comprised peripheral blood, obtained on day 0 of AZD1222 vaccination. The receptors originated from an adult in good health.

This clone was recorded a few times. The CDR3 reads CSARGGNTIYF. CDR3 in DNA: TGCAGTGCTAGGGGCGGAAACACCATATATTTT. J is TRBJ1-3 and V is TRBV20-1; D call uncertain. The CDR3 is made up of 11 amino acids. Germline V CDR1 and CDR2: DFQATT, SNEGSKA (reference sequence). Trimming removed 3 bases at V and 4 bases at J, with 4 bases between.

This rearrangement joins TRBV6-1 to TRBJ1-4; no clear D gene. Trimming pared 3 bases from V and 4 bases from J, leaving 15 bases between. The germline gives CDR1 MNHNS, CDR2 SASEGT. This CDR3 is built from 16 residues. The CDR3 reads CASSDPGSGVNEKLFF. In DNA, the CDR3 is TGTGCCAGCAGTGACCCCGGAAGCGGAGTTAATGAAAAACTGTTTTTT.

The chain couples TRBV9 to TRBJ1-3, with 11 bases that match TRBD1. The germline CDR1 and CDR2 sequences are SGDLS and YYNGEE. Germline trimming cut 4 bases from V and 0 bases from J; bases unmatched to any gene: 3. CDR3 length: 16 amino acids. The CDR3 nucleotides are TGTGCCAGCAGCTCCGGGACAGGGGGCTCTGGAAACACCATATATTTT. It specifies CASSSGTGGSGNTIYF.

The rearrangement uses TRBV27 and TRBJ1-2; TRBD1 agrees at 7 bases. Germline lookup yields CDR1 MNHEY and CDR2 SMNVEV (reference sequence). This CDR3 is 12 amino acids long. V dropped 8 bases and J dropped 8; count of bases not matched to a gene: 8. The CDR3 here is CASLEAGGGYTF. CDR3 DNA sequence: TGTGCCAGCTTAGAGGCAGGGGGGGGCTACACCTTC.

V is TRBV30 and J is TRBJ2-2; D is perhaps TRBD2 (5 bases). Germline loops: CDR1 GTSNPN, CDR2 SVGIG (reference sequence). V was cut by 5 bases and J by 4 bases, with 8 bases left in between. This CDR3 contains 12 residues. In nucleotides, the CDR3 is TGTGCCTGGGATGAGGGCACCGGGGAGCTGTTTTTT. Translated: CAWDEGTGELFF.

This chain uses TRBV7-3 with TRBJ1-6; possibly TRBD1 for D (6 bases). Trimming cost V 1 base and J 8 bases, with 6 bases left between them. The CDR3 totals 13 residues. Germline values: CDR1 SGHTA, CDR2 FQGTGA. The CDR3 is CASSLRQDSPLHF. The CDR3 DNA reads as TGTGCCAGCAGCTTAAGACAGGATTCACCCCTCCACTTT.

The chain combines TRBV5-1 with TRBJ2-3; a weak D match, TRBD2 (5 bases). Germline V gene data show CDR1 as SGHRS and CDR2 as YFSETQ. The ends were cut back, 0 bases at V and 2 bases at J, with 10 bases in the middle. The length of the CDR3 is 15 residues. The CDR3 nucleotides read TGCGCCAGCAGCTTGGCGGGGAAGTTCACAGATACGCAGTATTTT. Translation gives CASSLAGKFTDTQYF.

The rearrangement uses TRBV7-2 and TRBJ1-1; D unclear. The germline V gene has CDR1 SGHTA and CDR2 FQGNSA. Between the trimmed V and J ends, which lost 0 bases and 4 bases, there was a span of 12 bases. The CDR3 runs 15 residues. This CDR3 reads CASSLARVGSTEAFF. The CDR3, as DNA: TGTGCCAGCAGCTTAGCTAGGGTTGGGAGCACTGAAGCTTTCTTT.

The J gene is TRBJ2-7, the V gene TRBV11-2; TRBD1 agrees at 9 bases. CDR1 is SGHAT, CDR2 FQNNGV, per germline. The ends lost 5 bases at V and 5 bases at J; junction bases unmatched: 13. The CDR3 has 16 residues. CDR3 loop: CASSRTGGTGNHEQYF. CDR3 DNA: TGTGCCAGCAGCCGAACCGGCGGGACAGGGAACCACGAGCAGTACTTC.

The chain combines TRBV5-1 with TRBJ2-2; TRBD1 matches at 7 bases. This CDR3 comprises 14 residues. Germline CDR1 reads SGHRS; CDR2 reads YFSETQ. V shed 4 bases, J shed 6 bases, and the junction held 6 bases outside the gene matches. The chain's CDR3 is CASSHDRAAGELFF. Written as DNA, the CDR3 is TGCGCCAGCAGCCATGACAGGGCGGCCGGGGAGCTGTTTTTT.

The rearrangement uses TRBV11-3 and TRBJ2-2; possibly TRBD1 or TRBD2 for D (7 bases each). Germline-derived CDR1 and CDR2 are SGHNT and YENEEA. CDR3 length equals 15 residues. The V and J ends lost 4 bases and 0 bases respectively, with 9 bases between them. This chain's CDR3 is CASSSGGANTGELFF. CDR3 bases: TGTGCCAGCAGCTCAGGGGGGGCGAACACCGGGGAGCTGTTTTTT. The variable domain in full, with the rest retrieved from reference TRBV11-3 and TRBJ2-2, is EAGVVQSPRYKIIEKKQPVAFWCNPISGHNTLYWYLQNLGQGPELLIRYENEEAVDDSQLPKDRFSAERLKGVDSTLKIQPAELGDSAVYLCASSSGGANTGELFFGEGSRLTVL.

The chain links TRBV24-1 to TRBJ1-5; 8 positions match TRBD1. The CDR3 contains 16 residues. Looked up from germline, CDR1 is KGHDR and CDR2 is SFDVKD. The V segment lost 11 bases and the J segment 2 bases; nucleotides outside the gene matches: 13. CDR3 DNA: TGTGCCAAAGGACAGGGTTGGTATATTGGCAATCAGCCCCAGCATTTT. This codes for CAKGQGWYIGNQPQHF.

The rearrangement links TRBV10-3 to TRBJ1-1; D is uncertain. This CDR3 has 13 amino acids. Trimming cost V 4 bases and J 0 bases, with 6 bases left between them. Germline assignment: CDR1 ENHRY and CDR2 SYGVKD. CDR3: CAISVIVNTEAFF. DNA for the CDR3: TGTGCCATCAGTGTTATAGTGAACACTGAAGCTTTCTTT.